This T cell receptor (beta chain) was recovered during a study of blood T cell repertoires in COVID-19. Study-wide background: Acute and convalescent COVID-19 samples came from the United States, Italy and Spain. From T cells, B-cell-depleted T cells, or PBMCs came the material, which was cDNA or gDNA.

Per the authors' pipeline: Reference gene primer amplification yielded estimated nucleated cell counts. Sequencing was performed with immunoSEQ multiplex PCR; in TCRdb, only in-frame clones are kept and a portion is missing. Clone size and V and J calls were adopted from that table, with D and trimming inferred from the DNA. In the table there are 260,000 or so clones, around four fifths of which are singletons. The CDR3 has 16 residues. CDR1 and CDR2 from the germline V gene are ENHRY and SYGVKD. The V segment lost 0 bases and the J segment 2 bases; nucleotides outside the gene matches: 3. This clone was found once.

Sequencing used peripheral blood. The TCR comes from a man older than 75 with acute or convalescent COVID-19. The V and J genes are TRBV10-3 and TRBJ2-2, with 7 bases lining up with TRBD2. The CDR3 protein is CAISESSGDNTGELFF. The CDR3 DNA sequence: TGTGCCATCAGTGAGTCCAGCGGGGACAACACCGGGGAGCTGTTTTTT.